The present TCR beta chain was sequenced within a study of PD-1 blockade in classical Hodgkin lymphoma. General observations from the study: Unlike CD8+ TCR diversity, which did not rise significantly by C4D1, CD4+ TCR diversity did. It was among complete responders that baseline diversity resembled that of newly diagnosed patients. In newly diagnosed patients, baseline TCR diversity was reportedly below that of healthy donors.

Remarks on this clone: As yet, its antigen is unknown.

Relapse after autologous stem cell transplantation occurred in every patient, and brentuximab vedotin exposure varied. Repertoires were generated with immunoSEQ multiplex PCR, while TCRdb's copy carries only in-frame clones and drops some. Of about 100,000 clones in the sample, nearly 90% were seen once. The source of this sequence is a human donor with classical Hodgkin lymphoma. Sample: peripheral blood mononuclear cells (PBMCs), taken before the second cycle of nivolumab.

The CDR3 spells CASSELTGSYNEQFF. DNA of the CDR3: TGTGCCAGCAGTGAATTAACAGGGTCCTACAATGAGCAGTTCTTC. This chain connects TRBV6-1 to TRBJ2-1; weak D call: TRBD1 (6 bases). In germline, CDR1 is MNHNS, CDR2 SASEGT. V lost 2 bases and J lost 1, with 9 bases in between. The CDR3 is made up of 15 amino acids.